The clone carrying this TCR beta chain was recorded at least ten times. The antigen remains unidentified. This specimen belongs to a study of T cell repertoires in cytomegalovirus infection. Study-level background: Matching HLA type and CMV infection were both indicated by public TCR beta signatures.

TCRdb recomputed calls from the reads with MiXCR, one row per CDR3 protein. The table shows 310,000 or so distinct CDR3 sequences, with about a tenth occurring only once. Study-wide results and limits: Clonotypes of TCR beta that were HLA-C-restricted and CMV-specific dominated the ex vivo response. Cumulative frequency of public TCR beta families picked out carriers of CMV plus the relevant HLA.

The origin of this receptor is a human donor in good health (CMV status not recorded). Some clones in this sample may be carry-over from other donors' samples. The sequencing input was PBMCs.

CDR3 sequence: CASSQSESSGGTDTQYF. DNA of the CDR3: TGCGCCAGCAGCCAATCGGAGAGTAGCGGGGGCACAGATACGCAGTATTTT. This sequence joins TRBV4-3 and TRBJ2-3, with 8 positions matching TRBD2. This CDR3 contains 17 residues. V lost 2 bases, J lost 1 base, and 8 bases stayed unmatched. The germline V gene encodes CDR1 LGHNA and CDR2 YSLEER.